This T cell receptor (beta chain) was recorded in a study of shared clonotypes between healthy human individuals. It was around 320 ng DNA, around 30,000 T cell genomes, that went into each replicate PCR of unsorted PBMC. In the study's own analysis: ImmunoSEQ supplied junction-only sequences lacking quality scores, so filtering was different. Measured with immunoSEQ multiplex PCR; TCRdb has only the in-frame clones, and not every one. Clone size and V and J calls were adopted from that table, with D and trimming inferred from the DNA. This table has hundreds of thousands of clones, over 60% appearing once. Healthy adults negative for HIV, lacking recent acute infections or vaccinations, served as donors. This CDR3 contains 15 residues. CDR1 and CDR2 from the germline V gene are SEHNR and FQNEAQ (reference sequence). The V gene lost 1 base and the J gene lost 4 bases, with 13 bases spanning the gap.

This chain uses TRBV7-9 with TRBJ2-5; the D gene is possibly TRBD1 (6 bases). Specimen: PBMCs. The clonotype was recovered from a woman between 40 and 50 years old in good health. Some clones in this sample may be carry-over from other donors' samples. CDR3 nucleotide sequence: TGTGCCAGCAGCTTAGGGGGGCGCTTCGGAGAGACCCAGTACTTC. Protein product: CASSLGGRFGETQYF.